This TCR beta chain was observed in a study of shared clonotypes between healthy human individuals. Germline assignment: CDR1 ENHRY and CDR2 SYGVKD. The CDR3 runs to 13 residues. The ends were cut back, 3 bases at V and 1 base at J, with 7 bases in the middle. Naive CD8 cells comprised CD45RO-negative, CCR7-positively selected cells, excluding terminally differentiated effector memory CD45RA+ cells. Produced via immunoSEQ multiplex PCR; TCRdb's table is partial and in-frame only. The sample records a few million clones, just under 95% being singletons. The receptor was isolated from a man aged 18 to 30 in good health. Some clones in this sample may be carry-over from other donors' samples. The specimen sequenced was naive CD8+ T cells from PBMCs. The V and J genes are TRBV10-3 and TRBJ2-7; D may be TRBD1 (5 bases). CDR3 amino acids: CAISDDRSYEQYF. CDR3 DNA: TGTGCCATCAGTGATGACAGATCCTACGAGCAGTACTTC.